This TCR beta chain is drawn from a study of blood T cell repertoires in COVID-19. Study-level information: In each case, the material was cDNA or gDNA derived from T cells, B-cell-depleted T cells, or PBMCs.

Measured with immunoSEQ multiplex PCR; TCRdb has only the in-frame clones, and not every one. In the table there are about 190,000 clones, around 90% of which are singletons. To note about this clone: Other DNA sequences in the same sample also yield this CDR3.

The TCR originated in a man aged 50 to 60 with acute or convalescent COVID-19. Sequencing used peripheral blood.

The CDR3 loop reads CASSPPEGRDTGELFF. Here the CDR3 DNA reads TGTGCCAGCTCACCACCGGAGGGCAGAGACACCGGGGAGCTGTTTTTT. The chain combines TRBV18 with TRBJ2-2; possibly TRBD2 for D (6 bases). From germline, CDR1 is KGHSH and CDR2 LQKENI. CDR3 size: 16 residues. V was pared by 0 bases and J by 3 bases, with 11 bases between.